Following are 15 T cell receptor beta chains from one sample sequenced in a study of Graves' ophthalmopathy and Graves' hyperthyroidism listed by TCRdb under 2018. The sequencer was an Illumina HiSeq 2000. For repertoire sequencing, TCR beta CDR3 regions were amplified from RNA transcripts. A first-round RT-PCR used HTBI primers with the Qiagen OneStep RT-PCR kit, followed by a second-round multiplex PCR, size selection and purification. TCRdb redid the processing of the public reads, applying fastp at Q25 and MiXCR, and retained in-frame beta chains. Each record represents a unique CDR3 protein, reported with the most common genes and DNA among its rows. This sample holds roughly 610,000 distinct CDR3 sequences; about a fifth were observed only once. Jointly, the top ten make up roughly 6.9% of the sample. The sequencing sample was made of peripheral blood. These receptors were obtained from a woman between 18 and 29 years old with stable Graves' hyperthyroidism. Some clones in this sample may be carry-over from other donors' samples. Donor details come from another sample of the same person, matched by shared clones.

This clonotype was detected many times. This chain links TRBV12-3 or TRBV12-4 with TRBJ1-5; perhaps TRBD1 as D (5 bases). The CDR3 covers 12 residues. V was pared by 6 bases and J by 11 bases, with 14 bases between. CDR3 DNA sequence: TGTGCCAGCAGCCCCACAGGAACAACCCAGCATTTT. It translates to CASSPTGTTQHF.

About this clonotype itself: A read error may explain this, as a much larger clone is one base away. The chain joins TRBV6-1 to TRBJ1-1; D might be TRBD1 (5 bases). The CDR3 is made up of 13 amino acids. Germline V gene lookup returns CDR1 MNHNS and CDR2 SASEGT. This CDR3 reads CSSTKAVRGRAFF. DNA of the CDR3: TGTTCCAGCACTAAGGCGGTCCGGGGCAGGGCTTTCTTT.

V is TRBV2 and J is TRBJ2-7, with 8 bases fitting TRBD2. Per germline, CDR1 SNHLY and CDR2 FYNNEI. The CDR3 has 15 amino acids. Losses at the gene ends were 1 base for V and 3 bases for J; bases not matched to a gene: 5. CDR3 bases: TGTGCCAGCAGTGAAGAAGGGACTAGGGGCTACGAGCAGTACTTC. Amino acid sequence: CASSEEGTRGYEQYF.

This clonotype was seen repeatedly, ten times or more. The V call is TRBV2, the J call TRBJ2-7, with D perhaps given as TRBD1 or TRBD2 (5 bases each). From germline, CDR1 is SNHLY and CDR2 FYNNEI. The CDR3 loop spans 14 amino acids. Trimming cost V 8 bases and J 6 bases, with 20 bases left between them. The CDR3 sequence: CASRTGTERGEQYF. The CDR3 DNA reads TGTGCCAGCCGTACCGGGACGGAAAGAGGCGAGCAGTACTTC.

This clonotype was observed a few times. V gene TRBV24-1 combines with J gene TRBJ2-5; 8 bases match TRBD1. The CDR3 has 17 amino acids. Germline V gene lookup returns CDR1 KGHDR and CDR2 SFDVKD. Unmatched junction bases numbered 13, after V lost 4 bases and J lost 4 bases. CDR3 sequence (DNA): TGTGCCACCAGTGACTCCGGTTTAACAGGGGGAGGAGAGACCCAGTACTTC. Translated: CATSDSGLTGGGETQYF.

The rearrangement links TRBV6-4 to TRBJ1-5; D possibly corresponds to TRBD1 (5 bases). Germline loops: CDR1 MRHNA, CDR2 SNTAGT. This CDR3 has 13 amino acids. Trimming removed 8 bases from V and 3 bases from J, with 11 bases in between. The CDR3 DNA reads as TGTGCCAGCCGGAGGGGCCCCAATCAGCCCCAGCATTTT. It encodes CASRRGPNQPQHF.

At least ten counts were recorded for this clonotype. The V gene is TRBV27, the J gene TRBJ1-1; TRBD1 is a possible D gene (5 bases). CDR1 is MNHEY, CDR2 SMNVEV, per germline (reference sequence). The V and J ends lost 1 base and 3 bases respectively, with 9 bases between them. This CDR3 contains 14 residues. The CDR3 reads CASSLYGGDTEAFF. DNA of the CDR3: TGTGCCAGCAGTTTATATGGGGGTGACACTGAAGCTTTCTTT.

The chain combines TRBV28 with TRBJ1-2; D uncertain. V was cut by 3 bases and J by 8 bases, with 10 bases left in between. Germline CDR1 is MDHEN and CDR2 is SYDVKM. The CDR3 length is 12 residues. The CDR3 loop reads CASSFPAGGYTF. The CDR3 DNA reads TGTGCCAGCAGTTTCCCGGCGGGGGGCTACACCTTC.

This clonotype was observed many times. The chain links TRBV20-1 to TRBJ2-5, with 7 bases that match TRBD2. J gave up 3 bases and V 3 bases, and 4 bases lay outside the gene matches. In germline, CDR1 is DFQATT, CDR2 SNEGSKA (reference sequence). The length of the CDR3 is 13 residues. The CDR3 region is CSASPSGEETQYF. The CDR3 bases are TGCAGTGCTAGTCCCAGCGGGGAAGAGACCCAGTACTTC.

A remark on this clonotype: A much larger clonotype is one base distant, so this may be a read error. The chain joins TRBV30 to TRBJ1-1; 7 bases are shared with TRBD1. J gave up 1 base and V 0 bases, and 5 bases lay outside the gene matches. The germline CDR1 and CDR2 sequences are GTSNPN and SVGIG (reference sequence). This CDR3 region has 15 residues. The chain's CDR3 is CAWSVRDSRNTEAFF. In nucleotides, the CDR3 is TGTGCCTGGAGTGTACGGGACAGTCGGAACACTGAAGCTTTCTTT.

J is TRBJ1-1 and V is TRBV18; 7 nucleotides agree with TRBD1. V gave up 2 bases and J gave up 0 bases; unmatched junction bases: 12. The CDR3 has 18 amino acids. The V gene's germline CDR1 is KGHSH and CDR2 LQKENI. CDR3 loop: CASSPNRPGQSMNTEAFF. The CDR3 nucleotides read TGTGCCAGCTCACCAAATAGACCGGGACAGTCTATGAACACTGAAGCTTTCTTT.

There are many counts of this clonotype. This chain uses TRBV24-1 with TRBJ2-5, with TRBD1 as a possible D gene (5 bases). V lost 3 bases and J lost 3, with 10 bases in between. This CDR3 is 14 amino acids long. Looked up from germline, CDR1 is KGHDR and CDR2 is SFDVKD. DNA of the CDR3: TGTGCCACCAGTGATCGTCAGGGAAAAGAGACCCAGTACTTC. Its translation is CATSDRQGKETQYF.

This clonotype occurred many times. The V and J genes are TRBV5-1 and TRBJ2-7, with TRBD1 matching over 9 bases. The junction had 10 bases not matched to a gene; V was cut back by 0 bases and J by 0 bases. The CDR3 has 18 residues. CDR1 SGHRS and CDR2 YFSETQ come from the germline V gene. CDR3 protein: CASSLASVGQGASYEQYF. The DNA for the CDR3 is TGCGCCAGCAGCTTGGCCTCGGTGGGACAGGGAGCCTCCTACGAGCAGTACTTC.

The chain couples TRBV6-1 to TRBJ2-5, with D maybe TRBD1 (6 bases). V was clipped by 4 bases and J by 5 bases, with 11 bases between them. Germline V lookup: CDR1 MNHNS, CDR2 SASEGT. The CDR3 consists of 13 residues. In DNA, the CDR3 is TGTGCCAGCAGTGCACCAGGGGAGGAGACCCAGTACTTC. This encodes CASSAPGEETQYF.

The V and J genes are TRBV20-1 and TRBJ2-5, with a tentative D call TRBD1 (6 bases). Between the trimmed V and J ends, which lost 4 bases and 3 bases, there was a span of 9 bases. Germline values: CDR1 DFQATT, CDR2 SNEGSKA (reference sequence). The CDR3 consists of 12 residues. The CDR3 protein is CSATGDKETQYF. In DNA, the CDR3 is TGCAGTGCTACCGGGGACAAAGAGACCCAGTACTTC.